This is a list of T cell receptor beta chains from one sample in a study of cytomegalovirus exposure and HLA in healthy donors. The repertoire was sequenced with immunoSEQ multiplex PCR; TCRdb's copy has only in-frame clones and lacks some. The table shows some 200,000 clones, with 9.5% to 15% occurring only once. What was sequenced was PBMCs. These receptors all come from a man aged 45-65 years in good health and CMV-seropositive. Both conserved end residues are part of each CDR3. A D gene is named only where the DNA matches it firmly. A clone size is listed for some rows: how often the clone was seen (once, few, many), or a class if it is expanded.

J: TRBJ1-2
V: TRBV30
D: TRBD1
size: NA
DNA: TGTGCCTGGAGTCCCTTGGACAGGGGAGGTGGCTACACCTTC
CDR3: CAWSPLDRGGGYTF

J: TRBJ1-2
V: TRBV5-1
D: NA
size: few
DNA: TGCGCCAGCAGCTTGGGTGTGCAGGGCTATGGCTACACCTTC
CDR3: CASSLGVQGYGYTF

J: TRBJ1-6
V: TRBV4-2
D: NA
size: few
DNA: TGTGCCAGCAGCCAAGTGCGGGATTCACCCCTCCACTTT
CDR3: CASSQVRDSPLHF

J: TRBJ2-7
V: TRBV18
D: TRBD1
size: few
DNA: TGTGCCAGCTCACCAATATTAGGGGGCAAGACCTACGAGCAGTACTTC
CDR3: CASSPILGGKTYEQYF

J: TRBJ1-6
V: TRBV28
D: NA
size: few
DNA: TGTGCCAGCAGTTTATTGGCCCCCGGAGCCCTCCACTTT
CDR3: CASSLLAPGALHF

J: TRBJ1-3
V: TRBV30
D: NA
size: NA
DNA: TGTGCCTGGAGTGTACTCCCAGGGAGAAACACCATATATTTT
CDR3: CAWSVLPGRNTIYF

J: TRBJ1-4
V: TRBV5-1
D: TRBD1
size: few
DNA: TGCGCCAGCAGCGCGCAGGGGGTTGGCGAAAAACTGTTTTTT
CDR3: CASSAQGVGEKLFF

J: TRBJ2-3
V: TRBV5-8
D: TRBD1
size: few
DNA: TGTGCCAGCAGCCCCCACAGGGGCGGGGATACGCAGTATTTT
CDR3: CASSPHRGGDTQYF

J: TRBJ2-5
V: TRBV28
D: NA
size: NA
DNA: TGTGCCAGCAGCCGTGAGTCGCGGGAGACCCAGTACTTC
CDR3: CASSRESRETQYF

J: TRBJ1-1
V: TRBV19
D: TRBD1
size: few
DNA: TGTGCCAGTGGGGGGACAGGGAAAGTAACTGAAGCTTTCTTT
CDR3: CASGGTGKVTEAFF

J: TRBJ1-1
V: TRBV11-2
D: NA
size: NA
DNA: TGTGCCAGCAGTTTTGACAGGTTAGGTGAAGCTTTCTTT
CDR3: CASSFDRLGEAFF

J: TRBJ1-1
V: TRBV19
D: NA
size: few
DNA: TGTGCCAGTAGTATACGGGAGGGATGGCGCACTGAAGCTTTCTTT
CDR3: CASSIREGWRTEAFF

J: TRBJ2-2
V: TRBV6-5
D: NA
size: NA
DNA: TGTGCCAGCAGTTACTCCAGGAACACCGGGGAGCTGTTTTTT
CDR3: CASSYSRNTGELFF

J: TRBJ1-5
V: TRBV2
D: NA
size: NA
DNA: TGTGCCAGCAGTGAAGCACAAGGAGGGGGCAATCAGCCCCAGCATTTT
CDR3: CASSEAQGGGNQPQHF

J: TRBJ2-2
V: TRBV2
D: TRBD2
size: few
DNA: TGTGCCAGCAGGGTGACTAGCCCCGGGGAGCTGTTTTTT
CDR3: CASRVTSPGELFF

J: TRBJ2-5
V: TRBV5-4
D: NA
size: few
DNA: TGTGCCAGCAGCTTGGAACAGAGACAAGAGACCCAGTACTTC
CDR3: CASSLEQRQETQYF

J: TRBJ2-2
V: TRBV6-1
D: NA
size: few
DNA: TGTGCCAGCAGTGCGAAGGGGGACACCGGGGAGCTGTTTTTT
CDR3: CASSAKGDTGELFF

J: TRBJ2-2
V: TRBV7-7
D: TRBD1
size: NA
DNA: TGTGCCAGCAGCTCGGGACAGGGCAGCGCCGGGGAGCTGTTTTTT
CDR3: CASSSGQGSAGELFF

J: TRBJ1-5
V: TRBV27
D: NA
size: NA
DNA: TGTGCCAGCAGGTCAATCCCCCATCAGCCCCAGCATTTT
CDR3: CASRSIPHQPQHF

J: TRBJ1-1
V: TRBV27
D: NA
size: few
DNA: TGTGCCAGCAGCCCTGGATTGGGGAGGGGTAACACTGAAGCTTTCTTT
CDR3: CASSPGLGRGNTEAFF

J: TRBJ2-1
V: TRBV4-3
D: TRBD2
size: few
DNA: TGCGCCAGCAGCCAAGATGCGAGGCGGGGGGGCTTCAATGAGCAGTTCTTC
CDR3: CASSQDARRGGFNEQFF

J: TRBJ2-7
V: TRBV6-1
D: NA
size: few
DNA: TGTGCCAGCAGTGAGGGAGGGGGGCTTAATCGCTACGAGCAGTACTTC
CDR3: CASSEGGGLNRYEQYF

J: TRBJ1-2
V: TRBV11-3
D: TRBD1
size: once
DNA: TGTGCCAGCAGCCCTGGCAGGGGGAACGGCTACACCTTC
CDR3: CASSPGRGNGYTF

J: TRBJ2-4
V: TRBV19
D: NA
size: once
DNA: TGTGCCAGTAGTCAGGGACTTCTAGCCAAAAACATTCAGTACTTC
CDR3: CASSQGLLAKNIQYF

J: TRBJ1-4
V: TRBV18
D: NA
size: NA
DNA: TGTGCCAGCTCACCAGCTACAACTAATGAAAAACTGTTTTTT
CDR3: CASSPATTNEKLFF

J: TRBJ1-4
V: TRBV11-2
D: TRBD1
size: few
DNA: TGTGCCAGCAGCTTAGCCCCGGACAGGGAACCTAATGAAAAACTGTTTTTT
CDR3: CASSLAPDREPNEKLFF

J: TRBJ1-4
V: TRBV6-5
D: NA
size: NA
DNA: TGTGCCAGCGGCTACAGGGTAGGAGGAGAAAAACTGTTTTTT
CDR3: CASGYRVGGEKLFF

J: TRBJ1-5
V: TRBV9
D: NA
size: NA
DNA: TGTGCCAGCAGCCCGGGACTCCCCGATCAGCCCCAGCATTTT
CDR3: CASSPGLPDQPQHF

J: TRBJ2-5
V: TRBV4-2
D: TRBD1
size: NA
DNA: TGTGCCAGCAGCCAGGATCGGGGACAGGGAGGCGAGACCCAGTACTTC
CDR3: CASSQDRGQGGETQYF

J: TRBJ2-2
V: TRBV4-3
D: NA
size: NA
DNA: TGCGCCAGCAGCCTTTCATCAAGAAATAGGGGGACCGGGGAGCTGTTTTTT
CDR3: CASSLSSRNRGTGELFF

J: TRBJ1-2
V: TRBV6-1
D: TRBD1
size: NA
DNA: TGTGCCAGCAGTTTTCTTACGACAGGGGCTTCTGGCTACACCTTC
CDR3: CASSFLTTGASGYTF

J: TRBJ1-1
V: TRBV10-3
D: TRBD1
size: few
DNA: TGTGCCATCAGGGAGACAGGGGGAATGAACACTGAAGCTTTCTTT
CDR3: CAIRETGGMNTEAFF

J: TRBJ1-5
V: TRBV25-1
D: NA
size: NA
DNA: TGTGCCAGCAGTCTGGCGGGCTTAAATCAGCCCCAGCATTTT
CDR3: CASSLAGLNQPQHF

J: TRBJ2-5
V: TRBV9
D: TRBD2
size: NA
DNA: TGTGCCAGCAGCGTAGCGGCTAGCGGGGGGAAGCAAGAGACCCAGTACTTC
CDR3: CASSVAASGGKQETQYF

J: TRBJ1-1
V: TRBV15
D: NA
size: few
DNA: TGTGCCACCAGCAGAGGACAGATGAACACTGAAGCTTTCTTT
CDR3: CATSRGQMNTEAFF

J: TRBJ1-2
V: TRBV4-2
D: NA
size: NA
DNA: TGTGCCAGCAGCCAAGATCGACACAACTATGGCTACACCTTC
CDR3: CASSQDRHNYGYTF

J: TRBJ2-5
V: TRBV7-7
D: TRBD2
size: NA
DNA: TGTGCCAGCAGCTCGAGCGGGGGGGCTACAGAGACCCAGTACTTC
CDR3: CASSSSGGATETQYF

J: TRBJ2-1
V: TRBV6-5
D: TRBD2
size: NA
DNA: TGTGCCAGCAGTTCCTGGACTAGCGGGGGGGCCGGTGAGCAGTTCTTC
CDR3: CASSSWTSGGAGEQFF

J: TRBJ1-4
V: TRBV2
D: NA
size: few
DNA: TGTGCCAGCAACATAGACAGGAGGGAAAAACTGTTTTTT
CDR3: CASNIDRREKLFF

J: TRBJ1-6
V: TRBV19
D: TRBD1
size: NA
DNA: TGTGCCAGTAGTACTCGGACAGGGGGCCTGTATTCACCCCTCCACTTT
CDR3: CASSTRTGGLYSPLHF

J: TRBJ2-1
V: TRBV21-1
D: NA
size: NA
DNA: TGTGCCAGCAGCAAGTACTATAGTTCCCCCTCCTACAATGAGCAGTTCTTC
CDR3: CASSKYYSSPSYNEQFF

J: TRBJ1-1
V: TRBV7-3
D: NA
size: few
DNA: TGTGCCAGCAGCTTAGGCGGGGGAACTGAAGCTTTCTTT
CDR3: CASSLGGGTEAFF

J: TRBJ1-2
V: TRBV5-4
D: NA
size: NA
DNA: TGTGCCAGCAGCTTGGGAGTACCTTATGGCTACACCTTC
CDR3: CASSLGVPYGYTF

J: TRBJ2-7
V: TRBV27
D: TRBD2
size: NA
DNA: TGTGCCAGCCACCGGGACTACTACTCGAACGAGCAGTACTTC
CDR3: CASHRDYYSNEQYF

J: TRBJ2-7
V: TRBV14
D: TRBD1
size: NA
DNA: TGTGCCAGCAGAAAACAGGGGTCCCCCTACGAGCAGTACTTC
CDR3: CASRKQGSPYEQYF